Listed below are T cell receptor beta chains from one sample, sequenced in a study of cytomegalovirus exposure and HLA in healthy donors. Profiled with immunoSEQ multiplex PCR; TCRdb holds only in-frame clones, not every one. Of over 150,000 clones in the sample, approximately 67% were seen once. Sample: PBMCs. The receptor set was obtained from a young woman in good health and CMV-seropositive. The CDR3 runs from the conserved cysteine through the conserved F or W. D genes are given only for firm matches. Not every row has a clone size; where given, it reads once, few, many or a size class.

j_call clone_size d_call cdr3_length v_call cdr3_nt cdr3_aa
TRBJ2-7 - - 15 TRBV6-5 TGTGCCAGCAACCCGGCGGCAGAGTATCCCTACGAGCAGTACTTC CASNPAAEYPYEQYF
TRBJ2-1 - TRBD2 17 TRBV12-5 TGTGCTAGTGGTAGCGGGAGCGGCTTCTCCACCTACAATGAGCAGTTCTTC CASGSGSGFSTYNEQFF
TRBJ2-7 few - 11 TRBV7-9 TGTGCCAGCAGCTCAGGACTGCAGCAGTACTTC CASSSGLQQYF
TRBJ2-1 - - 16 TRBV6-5 TGTGCCAGCAGTTACGAGGTAGCGGCCTCCTACAATGAGCAGTTCTTC CASSYEVAASYNEQFF
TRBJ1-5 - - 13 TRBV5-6 TGTGCCAGCAGCTTGAACGGTCTACGGGGACAGCATTTT CASSLNGLRGQHF
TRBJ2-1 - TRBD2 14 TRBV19 TGTGCCAGTAGTGCGGGGACTACGCCTTCTGAGCAGTTCTTC CASSAGTTPSEQFF
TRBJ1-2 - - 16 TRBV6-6 TGTGCCAGCAGTTACAGGGTTGGCAGGGTGGACTATGGCTACACCTTC CASSYRVGRVDYGYTF
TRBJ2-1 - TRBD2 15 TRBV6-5 TGTGCCAGCAGTCCAGCGGGGAGCTCCTACAATGAGCAGTTCTTC CASSPAGSSYNEQFF
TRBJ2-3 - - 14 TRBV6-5 TGTGCCAGCCAACAGTCGCCTAGCACAGATACGCAGTATTTT CASQQSPSTDTQYF
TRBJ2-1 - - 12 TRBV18 TGTGCCAGCTCTCTACTCTATGGTGAGCAGTTCTTC CASSLLYGEQFF
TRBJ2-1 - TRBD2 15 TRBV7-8 TGTGCCAGCAGCTTACTAGCGGGAGGCTACAATGAGCAGTTCTTC CASSLLAGGYNEQFF
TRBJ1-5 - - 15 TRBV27 TGTGCCAGCAGTTTATGGGGAGATAGCAATCAGCCCCAGCATTTT CASSLWGDSNQPQHF
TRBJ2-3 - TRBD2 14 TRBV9 TGTGCCAGCACCCCTGCGGGGGTTACAGATACGCAGTATTTT CASTPAGVTDTQYF
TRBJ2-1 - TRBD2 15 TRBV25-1 TGTGCCAGCACCGGGCTAGCGGGGGGGGGCAATGAGCAGTTCTTC CASTGLAGGGNEQFF
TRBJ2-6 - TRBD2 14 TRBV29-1 TGCAGCGTTTGGCGGGGGGAAGGGGCCAACGTCCTGACTTTC CSVWRGEGANVLTF
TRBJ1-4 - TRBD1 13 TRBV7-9 TGTGCCAGCCGACAGGGCACTAATGAAAAACTGTTTTTT CASRQGTNEKLFF
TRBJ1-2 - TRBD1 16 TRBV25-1 TGTGCCAGCAGTGGCCAGGGGGTTACTCCTCGGTATGGCTACACCTTC CASSGQGVTPRYGYTF
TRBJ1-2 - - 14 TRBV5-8 TGTGCCAGCAACTTGAGAAGGGGCGACTATGGCTACACCTTC CASNLRRGDYGYTF
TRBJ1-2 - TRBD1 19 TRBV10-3 TGTGCCATCAGGCGGGACCCGGGACAGATCCCACCCCCTAACTATGGCTACACCTTC CAIRRDPGQIPPPNYGYTF
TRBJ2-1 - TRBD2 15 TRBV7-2 TGTGCCAGCAGCTTAGTTCGCGGGGGGGCTAATGAGCAGTTCTTC CASSLVRGGANEQFF
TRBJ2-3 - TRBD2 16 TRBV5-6 TGTGCCAGCAGCTTTCCGTCTAGCGGGGTAATAGATACGCAGTATTTT CASSFPSSGVIDTQYF
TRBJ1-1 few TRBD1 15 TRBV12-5 TGTGCTAGTGGTTTCCATGACAGGGCCAACACTGAAGCTTTCTTT CASGFHDRANTEAFF
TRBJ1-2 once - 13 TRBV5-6 TGTGCCAGCAGCTCGCGGGGGAACTATGGCTACACCTTC CASSSRGNYGYTF
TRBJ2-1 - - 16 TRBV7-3 TGTGCCAGCAGCTTAAGGACTCATAGCTCCTACAATGAGCAGTTCTTC CASSLRTHSSYNEQFF
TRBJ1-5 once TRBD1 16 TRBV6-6 TGTGCCAGCAGTTCCAAGACAGGGCATAGCAATCAGCCCCAGCATTTT CASSSKTGHSNQPQHF
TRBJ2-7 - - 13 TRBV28 TGTGCCAGCGGCCTGACAGGACTCTACGAGCAGTACTTC CASGLTGLYEQYF
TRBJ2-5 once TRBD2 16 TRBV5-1 TGCGCCAGCAGCCCCGGACTAGCGGGGGGGCAAGGGACCCAGTACTTC CASSPGLAGGQGTQYF
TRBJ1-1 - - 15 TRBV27 TGTGCCAGCAGTTTAACCCAGGGAGGATTCACTGAAGCTTTCTTT CASSLTQGGFTEAFF
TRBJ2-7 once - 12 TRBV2 TGTGCCAGCACCGGGAGTACCGACGAGCAGTACTTC CASTGSTDEQYF
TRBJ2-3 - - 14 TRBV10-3 TGTGCCATCAGTGATAAGCCTAAGGAGGATACGCAGTATTTT CAISDKPKEDTQYF
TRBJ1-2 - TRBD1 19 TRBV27 TGTGCCAGCAGTTTAGGGGGGGGACAGGGGAAGGGAGCTAACTATGGCTACACCTTC CASSLGGGQGKGANYGYTF
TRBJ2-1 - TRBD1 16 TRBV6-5 TGTGCCAGCAGTTCCAAGGGGGCAGGGCAGAGGAATGAGCAGTTCTTC CASSSKGAGQRNEQFF
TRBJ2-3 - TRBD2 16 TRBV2 TGTGCCAGCAGTGATGTGAGCGGGAGGTTAACAGATACGCAGTATTTT CASSDVSGRLTDTQYF
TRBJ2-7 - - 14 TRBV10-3 TGTGCCATCAGGAAGGGTCAGGGCAACTACGAGCAGTACTTC CAIRKGQGNYEQYF
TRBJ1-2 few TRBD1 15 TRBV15 TGTGCCACCAGCAGGGGACGGGACAGGGCCTATGGCTACACCTTC CATSRGRDRAYGYTF
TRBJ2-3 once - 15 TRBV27 TGTGCCAGCAGAACAGGGCAAATGTTGACAGATACGCAGTATTTT CASRTGQMLTDTQYF
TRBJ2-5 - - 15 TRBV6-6 TGTGCCAGCAGACCCTCCCTTGGAGACCAAGAGACCCAGTACTTC CASRPSLGDQETQYF
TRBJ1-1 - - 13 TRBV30 TGTGCCTGGAGTCTCCACAGGGACACTGAAGCTTTCTTT CAWSLHRDTEAFF
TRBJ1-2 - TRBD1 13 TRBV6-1 TGTGCCAGCAGGGAGGGACAGGGAGAGGGCTACACCTTC CASREGQGEGYTF
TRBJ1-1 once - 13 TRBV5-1 TGCGCCAGCAGAGATTTGGACTTCACTGAAGCTTTCTTT CASRDLDFTEAFF
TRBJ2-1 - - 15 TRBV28 TGTGCCAGCACTCATAGTCCCAGGAGGAACAATGAGCAGTTCTTC CASTHSPRRNNEQFF
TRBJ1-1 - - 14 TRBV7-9 TGTGCCAGCAGCTTTGGCACCATGAACACTGAAGCTTTCTTT CASSFGTMNTEAFF
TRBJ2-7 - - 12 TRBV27 TGTGCCAGCAGTTCGAGCTCCTACGAGCAGTACTTC CASSSSSYEQYF
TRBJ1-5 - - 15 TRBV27 TGTGCCAGCAGTTCTAGAGACAGCCCCAATCAGCCCCAGCATTTT CASSSRDSPNQPQHF
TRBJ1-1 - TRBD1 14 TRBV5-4 TGTGCCAGCAGCTTGGGTGGGACAGGTCCTGAAGCTTTCTTT CASSLGGTGPEAFF
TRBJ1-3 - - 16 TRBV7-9 TGTGCCAGCAGCGCGCGACAGGCGCACTCTGGAAACACCATATATTTT CASSARQAHSGNTIYF
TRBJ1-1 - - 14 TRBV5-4 TGTGCCAGCAGCTTGGATACAGGTAGGACTGAAGCTTTCTTT CASSLDTGRTEAFF
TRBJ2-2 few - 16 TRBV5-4 TGTGCCAGCAGCTTTTCTCCAGGGCCGAACACCGGGGAGCTGTTTTTT CASSFSPGPNTGELFF
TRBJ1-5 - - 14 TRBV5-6 TGTGCCAGCAGCTTGTTCCGTAGCAATCAGCCCCAGCATTTT CASSLFRSNQPQHF
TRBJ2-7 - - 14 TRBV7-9 TGTGCCAGCAGTCTCGCCTCTCCGGCCTACGAGCAGTACTTC CASSLASPAYEQYF
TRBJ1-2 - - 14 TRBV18 TGTGCCAGCTCACCTGAAGGAGATAACTATGGCTACACCTTC CASSPEGDNYGYTF